Presented here are 26 T cell receptor beta chains from one specimen sequenced in a study of blood T cells in healthy people across ages. It was with a sample-barcoded 5' primer and a J-beta primer mix that a second PCR of roughly 7 to 12 cycles was run. TCRdb re-called the 5' RACE reads through MiXCR, storing one row per CDR3 protein. This sample carries 710,000 or so distinct CDR3 sequences, 32% of them seen once, and the ten largest clones take 15% to 19%. The sequencing input was blood. The receptors were sampled from a woman aged 80 or over in good health.

Ten or more counts support this clonotype. The chain carries TRBV29-1 and TRBJ2-1; tentative D call: TRBD1 (6 bases). The germline V gene has CDR1 SQVTM and CDR2 ANQGSEA. Trimming pared 3 bases from V and 1 base from J, leaving 13 bases between. The length of the CDR3 is 15 residues. This CDR3 is CSVEGARASYNEQFF. DNA of the CDR3: TGCAGCGTTGAGGGGGCCAGGGCTTCCTACAATGAGCAGTTCTTC.

In its sample, this clonotype was seen many times. V and J are TRBV3-1 and TRBJ2-1, with D perhaps TRBD1 (5 bases). V was trimmed by 7 bases and J by 9 bases, leaving 19 bases between them. The CDR3 covers 14 residues. Germline V gives CDR1 LGHDT, CDR2 YNNKEL (reference sequence). CDR3 sequence: CASKAGPRLGEQFF. DNA of the CDR3: TGTGCCAGCAAGGCAGGGCCCCGTTTAGGTGAGCAGTTCTTC.

This clonotype was detected ten times or more. The chain is built from TRBV7-8 and TRBJ2-5; 10 bases agree with TRBD2. Trimming at V came to 4 bases and at J to 7 bases, leaving 6 bases not matched to a gene. Germline-derived CDR1 and CDR2 are SGHVS and FQNEAQ. This CDR3 spans 14 amino acids. In DNA form, the CDR3 reads TGTGCCAGCAGCTCGCAGCGGGGGGGCGTGACCCAGTACTTC. As protein: CASSSQRGGVTQYF.

This clonotype came up a few times. The J gene is TRBJ2-7, the V gene TRBV29-1, with D perhaps TRBD2 (5 bases). The germline V gene encodes CDR1 SQVTM and CDR2 ANQGSEA. This CDR3 comprises 12 residues. Trimming cost V 0 bases and J 4 bases, with 7 bases left between them. The CDR3 here is CSVEDGNYEQYF. Written as DNA, the CDR3 is TGCAGCGTTGAAGACGGGAATTACGAGCAGTACTTC.

This clonotype has just a few counts. The CDR3 nucleotides read TGTACCAGCAGCCTATCGCTAGCGATCACAGATACGCAGTATTTT. Its protein product is CTSSLSLAITDTQYF. The chain links TRBV7-2 to TRBJ2-3; D might be TRBD2 (6 bases). Looked up from germline, CDR1 is SGHTA and CDR2 is FQGNSA. This CDR3 has 15 amino acids. V was trimmed by 5 bases and J by 2 bases, leaving 14 bases between them.

CDR3 nucleotide sequence: TGTGCCAGCAGCCCCCGGAGCGGGGGGAGAGATACGCAGTATTTT. It yields the protein CASSPRSGGRDTQYF. V and J are TRBV7-9 and TRBJ2-3; 9 nucleotides agree with TRBD2. V shed 5 bases, J shed 5 bases, and the junction held 8 bases outside the gene matches. The germline V gene has CDR1 SEHNR and CDR2 FQNEAQ (reference sequence). The CDR3 loop spans 15 amino acids.

This rearrangement joins TRBV7-6 to TRBJ2-2; TRBD1 agrees at 11 bases. The J segment lost 5 bases and the V segment lost 5 bases, leaving 7 bases of the junction unmatched. The germline CDR1 and CDR2 sequences are SGHVS and FNYEAQ. The CDR3 spans 16 residues. The CDR3 loop reads CASSQTGTGGTGELFF. The DNA for the CDR3 is TGTGCCAGCAGCCAAACCGGGACAGGGGGAACCGGGGAGCTGTTTTTT.

This clonotype was seen at least ten times. The chain uses TRBV6-1 and TRBJ2-1; D uncertain. The germline V gene encodes CDR1 MNHNS and CDR2 SASEGT. Trimming shortened V by 3 bases and J by 0 bases, and 9 bases separated the two germline ends. CDR3 length: 15 residues. The CDR3 is CASSEGQNSYNEQFF. CDR3 bases: TGTGCCAGCAGTGAGGGTCAGAACTCCTACAATGAGCAGTTCTTC.

This clonotype has ten or more counts. The chain combines TRBV20-1 with TRBJ2-5, with 8 bases fitting TRBD2. Germline CDR1 is DFQATT and CDR2 is SNEGSKA (reference sequence). This CDR3 is 15 amino acids long. J lost 4 bases, V lost 3 bases, and 10 bases had no gene match. CDR3 bases: TGCAGTGCTAGTCCTCGCGGGGGGAGGAGAGAGACCCAGTACTTC. Its translation is CSASPRGGRRETQYF.

This clonotype occurred a few times. CDR3 coding DNA: TGTGCCAGCAGTGGGGAGACTAGCAATCAGCCCCAGCATTTT. Protein: CASSGETSNQPQHF. The V call is TRBV6-1, the J call TRBJ1-5; D not resolved. The germline V and J ends were trimmed by 4 bases and 0 bases, with 7 bases remaining between them. The length of the CDR3 is 14 residues. Germline loops: CDR1 MNHNS, CDR2 SASEGT.

This clonotype showed up many times. The chain uses TRBV20-1 and TRBJ1-6; D possibly corresponds to TRBD1 (5 bases). The germline V gene encodes CDR1 DFQATT and CDR2 SNEGSKA (reference sequence). The CDR3 runs 14 residues. The V and J ends lost 4 bases and 3 bases respectively, with 10 bases between them. The CDR3 sequence is CSATGGNYNSPLHF. DNA of the CDR3: TGCAGTGCTACCGGGGGGAACTATAATTCACCCCTCCACTTT.

Only a few counts were recorded for this clonotype. This sequence may be a read error, since a much larger clone differs from it by one base. V gene TRBV6-2 or TRBV6-3 combines with J gene TRBJ2-4, with TRBD2 matching over 8 bases. The end of the DNA aligns better with TRBJ2-5, so the J call may be wrong. CDR1 is MNHEY, CDR2 SVGEGT, per germline. CDR3 size: 14 residues. CDR3 DNA: TGTACCAGCAGTTACACTAGCGGAGCGGAGACCCAGTACTTC. It codes for CTSSYTSGAETQYF.

As concerns this clonotype: A clone one base away is much larger, so this may be a read error. The chain joins TRBV28 to TRBJ2-7; TRBD1 might be the D (6 bases). The germline gives CDR1 MDHEN, CDR2 SYDVKM. The V gene lost 2 bases and the J gene lost 7 bases, with 12 bases spanning the gap. The CDR3 has 13 residues. CDR3 loop: CASSLVFGTEQYF. The CDR3 region has the DNA TGTGCCAGCAGTTTAGTTTTCGGGACAGAGCAGTACTTC.

This clonotype was observed at least ten times. The chain links TRBV28 to TRBJ2-5; no clear D. The V and J ends lost 7 bases and 4 bases respectively, with 22 bases between them. Germline CDR1 reads MDHEN; CDR2 reads SYDVKM. This CDR3 has 16 residues. This CDR3 reads CASKISGLPSRETQYF. The CDR3 coding sequence is TGTGCCAGCAAGATATCGGGCCTCCCCTCAAGAGAGACCCAGTACTTC.

A word on this clonotype: This may be a read error: a much more frequent sequence differs by one nucleotide. The chain combines TRBV6-1 with TRBJ2-1; D remains ambiguous. CDR3 length: 14 residues. The germline V gene encodes CDR1 MNHNS and CDR2 SASEGT. V was clipped by 0 bases and J by 10 bases, with 13 bases between them. CDR3 region: CASSEAGTSYEQFF. The DNA for the CDR3 is TGTGCCAGCAGTGAAGCAGGCACCTCCTACGAGCAGTTCTTC.

This clonotype was detected many times. The chain joins TRBV7-2 to TRBJ1-6, with 7 bases matching TRBD1. The CDR3 contains 15 residues. J lost 10 bases, V lost 4 bases, and 10 bases had no gene match. CDR1 SGHTA and CDR2 FQGNSA come from the germline V gene. The CDR3 DNA follows: TGTGCCAGCAGCTCCCGACAGGGTGGAAGCTCACCCCTCCACTTT. It encodes CASSSRQGGSSPLHF.

This clonotype came up many times. The chain has TRBV12-3 or TRBV12-4 and TRBJ2-1; 9 nucleotides match TRBD2. The CDR3 length is 16 residues. V dropped 11 bases and J dropped 4; count of bases not matched to a gene: 15. The CDR3, as DNA: TGTGCCGCTGGAGATAGCGGGGGCCCTAGTTACAATGAGCAGTTCTTC. Its protein is CAAGDSGGPSYNEQFF.

This clonotype was counted only a few times. V usage is TRBV6-5 and J usage is TRBJ1-1; 8 nucleotides align to TRBD1. With 5 bases clipped from V and 5 bases from J, the junction kept 4 bases outside the gene matches. Germline CDR1 is MNHEY and CDR2 is SVGAGI. The CDR3 is 13 amino acids. The CDR3 DNA reads TGTGCCAGCAGTAGGACAGGGTGGACTGAAGCTTTCTTT. Translated, it gives CASSRTGWTEAFF.

Concerning this clonotype itself: This clone may be a read error of a much larger clone one base away. V usage is TRBV6-2 or TRBV6-3 and J usage is TRBJ2-5, with 8 bases aligning to TRBD1. Germline CDR1 reads MNHEY; CDR2 reads SVGEGT. CDR3 length: 15 residues. The CDR3 sequence is CAGSVGQGPLLSQYF. CDR3 bases: TGTGCCGGCAGTGTTGGACAGGGCCCACTCCTATCCCAGTACTTC.

About this clonotype: A much larger clone lies one base from this, so it may be a read error. This chain uses TRBV5-1 with TRBJ2-7, with D perhaps matching TRBD1 (5 bases). The CDR3 is 12 amino acids. Per germline, CDR1 SGHRS and CDR2 YFSETQ. The CDR3 here is CAGSLGQGEQYF. The DNA for the CDR3 is TGCGCCGGCAGCTTGGGGCAGGGAGAGCAGTACTTC.

This clonotype appeared a single time. The CDR3 nucleotides read TGTGCCAGCAGTGACCGAATAGGCCCCGGAGGCACTGAAGCTTTCTTT. Translated, it gives CASSDRIGPGGTEAFF. The chain recombines TRBV6-4 with TRBJ1-1; D is uncertain. Trimming removed 2 bases at V and 4 bases at J, with 17 bases between. The germline V gene has CDR1 MRHNA and CDR2 SNTAGT. There are 16 residues in the CDR3.

This clonotype showed up many times. This chain links TRBV9 with TRBJ2-5; 7 positions match TRBD2. The CDR3 is 14 residues long. The V segment lost 2 bases and the J segment 1 base; nucleotides outside the gene matches: 2. Per the germline V gene, CDR1 is SGDLS and CDR2 is YYNGEE. The CDR3 DNA sequence: TGTGCCAGCAGCGTTTGGGGGGGCCAAGAGACCCAGTACTTC. Its protein product is CASSVWGGQETQYF.

The V call is TRBV24-1, the J call TRBJ2-6; tentative D call: TRBD2 (5 bases). Per germline, CDR1 KGHDR and CDR2 SFDVKD. The V end was cut by 3 bases, the J end by 2 bases, with 13 bases between. The CDR3 extends over 17 amino acids. The CDR3: CATSDASRGTGANVLTF. The CDR3 DNA reads as TGTGCCACCAGTGATGCGTCGAGAGGGACTGGGGCCAACGTCCTGACTTTC.

The sample holds many counts of this clonotype. J is TRBJ2-1 and V is TRBV29-1; D is ambiguous. Trimming left V 6 bases short and J 3 bases short, with 6 bases between. CDR1 is SQVTM and CDR2 is ANQGSEA in the germline V gene. The CDR3 covers 11 residues. The CDR3 loop is CSVGFYNEQFF. The CDR3 DNA reads as TGCAGCGTCGGGTTCTACAATGAGCAGTTCTTC.

This clonotype was seen at least ten times. The chain carries TRBV29-1 and TRBJ2-1, with D tentatively TRBD1 (6 bases). Trimming stripped 6 bases from V and 4 bases from J, with 16 bases between. This CDR3 is 14 amino acids long. Germline V gene sequence: CDR1 SQVTM, CDR2 ANQGSEA. For the CDR3, the DNA is TGCAGCGTCCCGCCTCCAGGGGCATACAATGAGCAGTTCTTC. Translation: CSVPPPGAYNEQFF.

The chain employs TRBV20-1 and TRBJ2-7, with TRBD1 identical over 10 bases. The CDR3 loop spans 15 amino acids. Germline values: CDR1 DFQATT, CDR2 SNEGSKA (reference sequence). The V segment lost 6 bases and the J segment 7 bases; nucleotides outside the gene matches: 15. The DNA for the CDR3 is TGCAGTGCCCAATCGACAGGGGGCCAGCTAGGAGAGCAGTACTTC. Its protein product is CSAQSTGGQLGEQYF.